This T cell receptor (beta chain) was sequenced for a study of long-term antiretroviral therapy in people with HIV. Study-wide context: The 2015 immediate-ART recommendation came about a decade after the earliest samples.

A word on this clone: As yet, its antigen is unknown.

At survey level, the immunoSEQ assay was run in its v3.0 version. TCRdb's copy holds only in-frame clones and misses some; the assay was immunoSEQ multiplex PCR. This repertoire shows about 39,000 clones, 85% to 90% found once; its top ten account for less than 4.5%. Germline CDR1 reads MNHEY; CDR2 reads SMNVEV (reference sequence). With V trimmed by 5 bases and J by 3 bases, 11 bases remained unmatched. This CDR3 region has 16 residues. Study-level results: In samples taken after ART, diversity increased but remained below transplant donor control levels. Controls exceeded HIV repertoires in CDR3 length range.

This specimen was unsorted PBMCs, taken 1.2 years after starting antiretroviral therapy. The rearrangement joins TRBV27 to TRBJ2-7; TRBD1 agrees at 9 bases. The receptor was isolated from a woman aged 50 to 65 with HIV. The CDR3 DNA is TGTGCCAGCAGTCATACCGGGACAGGGACCGTCTACGAGCAGTACTTC. Translating gives CASSHTGTGTVYEQYF.